A few counts support the clone carrying this T cell receptor (beta chain). Profiling relied on immunoSEQ multiplex PCR, and the TCRdb table lists in-frame clones only, not all of them. The table records some 150,000 clones, around 86% of them present only once. The data derive from a study of blood T cell repertoires in COVID-19. From germline, CDR1 is SGHDN and CDR2 FVKESK. This CDR3 spans 12 amino acids. Trimming left V 3 bases short and J 4 bases short, with 6 bases between. The gene calls are TRBV14 and TRBJ1-1; D is unresolved. The specimen was peripheral blood. The receptor's source is a human donor in a cohort sampled during active COVID-19. CDR3 in DNA: TGTGCCAGCAGCCAGTCGCGCACTGAAGCTTTCTTT. This encodes CASSQSRTEAFF.